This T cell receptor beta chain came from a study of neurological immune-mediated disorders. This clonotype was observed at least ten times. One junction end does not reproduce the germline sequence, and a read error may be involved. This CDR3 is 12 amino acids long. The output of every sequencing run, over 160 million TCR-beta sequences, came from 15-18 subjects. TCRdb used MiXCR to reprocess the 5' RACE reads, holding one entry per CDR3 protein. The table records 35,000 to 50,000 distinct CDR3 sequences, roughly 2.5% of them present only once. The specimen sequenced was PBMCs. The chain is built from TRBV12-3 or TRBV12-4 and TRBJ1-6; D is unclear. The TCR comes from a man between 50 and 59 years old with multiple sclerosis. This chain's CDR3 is CASSLAPSPLNF. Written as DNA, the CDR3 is TGTGCCAGCAGTTTAGCCCCTTCACCCCTCAACTTT.